The 16 T cell receptor beta chains reported below all come from one sample, sequenced in a study of control samples from healthy donors and cancer patients. Sequencing used immunoSEQ multiplex PCR; TCRdb keeps in-frame clones, though not all of them. The table has fewer than 150,000 clones, approximately 90% seen once. Sequenced input: blood. The receptors come from a man in his late teens or twenties in good health.

The chain carries TRBV24-1 and TRBJ2-5; D could derive from TRBD1 or TRBD2 (5 bases each). Germline V gives CDR1 KGHDR, CDR2 SFDVKD. This CDR3 is 13 amino acids long. Trimming removed 5 bases from V and 4 bases from J, with 10 bases in between. DNA for the CDR3: TGTGCCACCAGTGCAGGGCGGGCAGAGACCCAGTACTTC. The encoded protein is CATSAGRAETQYF.

This sequence joins TRBV19 and TRBJ2-1, with 7 bases matching TRBD2. V was pared by 3 bases and J by 2 bases, with 7 bases of the junction left unmatched. The length of the CDR3 is 16 residues. CDR1 is LNHDA, CDR2 SQIVND, per germline (reference sequence). The CDR3 nucleotides read TGTGCCAGTAGTATCAACGCGGGAGTTACCTACAATGAGCAGTTCTTC. This sequence encodes CASSINAGVTYNEQFF.

This clone was recorded only once. This sequence joins TRBV10-3 and TRBJ1-2; D might be TRBD1 (5 bases). Trimming removed 8 bases from V and 1 base from J, with 11 bases in between. Germline V CDR1 and CDR2: ENHRY, SYGVKD. This CDR3 has 13 amino acids. The CDR3 protein is CAIGDVVNYGYTF. CDR3 sequence (DNA): TGTGCCATCGGGGACGTAGTTAACTATGGCTACACCTTC.

The chain recombines TRBV7-9 with TRBJ2-1; a weak D match, TRBD2 (6 bases). V was trimmed by 5 bases and J by 6 bases, leaving 11 bases between them. There are 13 residues in the CDR3. Per the germline V gene, CDR1 is SEHNR and CDR2 is FQNEAQ (reference sequence). Here the CDR3 reads CASSTGTPNEQFF. CDR3 coding DNA: TGTGCCAGCAGCACCGGGACTCCCAATGAGCAGTTCTTC.

V gene TRBV18 combines with J gene TRBJ1-4; D not certain. The CDR3 has 14 residues. Germline V CDR1 and CDR2: KGHSH, LQKENI. Trimming removed 1 base at V and 2 bases at J, with 5 bases between. CDR3 in DNA: TGTGCCAGCTCACCACGGGCCACTAATGAAAAACTGTTTTTT. It encodes CASSPRATNEKLFF.

The chain joins TRBV7-3 to TRBJ2-1; 8 bases agree with TRBD1. With 5 bases clipped from V and 15 bases from J, the junction kept 6 bases outside the gene matches. CDR1 is SGHTA, CDR2 FQGTGA, per germline. This CDR3 spans 11 amino acids. CDR3 in amino acids: CASSPDRGLFF. The CDR3 DNA sequence: TGTGCCAGCAGCCCAGACAGGGGTCTGTTCTTC.

V gene TRBV10-2 combines with J gene TRBJ2-7, with D possibly TRBD1 on 6 matching bases. The CDR3 is made up of 15 amino acids. V was pared by 6 bases and J by 5 bases, with 20 bases between. Germline CDR1 is WSHSY and CDR2 is SAAADI. The CDR3 sequence is CASRSDRSGEHEQYV. In DNA, the CDR3 is TGCGCCAGCAGGTCGGACAGATCTGGTGAACACGAGCAGTACGTC.

V is TRBV7-8 and J is TRBJ1-3; no firm D call. Germline V gene data show CDR1 as SGHVS and CDR2 as FQNEAQ. The ends were cut back, 1 base at V and 2 bases at J, with 12 bases in the middle. The CDR3 has 16 residues. The CDR3 is CASSLVSRGTGNTIYF. The CDR3, as DNA: TGTGCCAGCAGCTTAGTCTCCCGAGGGACTGGAAACACCATATATTTT.

The gene calls are TRBV5-1 and TRBJ2-3, with 9 bases matching TRBD2. Trimming removed 3 bases from V and 5 bases from J; junction bases left unmatched: 10. Per the germline V gene, CDR1 is SGHRS and CDR2 is YFSETQ. The CDR3 sequence is 16 residues long. The CDR3 reads CASSSGRGGQGDTQYF. DNA for the CDR3: TGCGCCAGCAGCTCTGGGCGGGGGGGCCAAGGAGATACGCAGTATTTT.

The chain carries TRBV28 and TRBJ2-5; D is unclear. This CDR3 spans 14 amino acids. Trimming pared 7 bases from V and 4 bases from J, leaving 16 bases between. CDR1 and CDR2 from the germline V gene are MDHEN and SYDVKM. The CDR3 is CASTRSWLRETQYF. CDR3 bases: TGTGCCAGCACCCGAAGTTGGCTACGAGAGACCCAGTACTTC.

The chain recombines TRBV7-3 with TRBJ1-2; 8 bases align to TRBD1. This CDR3 has 13 amino acids. CDR1 and CDR2 from the germline V gene are SGHTA and FQGTGA. V was clipped by 5 bases and J by 7 bases; unmatched bases: 6. The CDR3 loop is CASSDRGSAGYTF. In nucleotides, the CDR3 is TGTGCCAGCAGCGACAGGGGATCCGCTGGCTACACCTTC. Full variable domain (missing parts from reference TRBV7-3 and TRBJ1-2): GAGVSQTPSNKVTEKGKYVELRCDPISGHTALYWYRQSLGQGPEFLIYFQGTGAADDSGLPNDRFFAVRPEGSVSTLKIQRTERGDSAVYLCASSDRGSAGYTFGSGTRLTVV.

This clone was detected a few times. V usage is TRBV7-9 and J usage is TRBJ2-1; 7 bases agree with TRBD2. The length of the CDR3 is 16 residues. The V and J ends lost 5 bases and 2 bases, in that order; junction bases with no gene match: 9. Per the germline V gene, CDR1 is SEHNR and CDR2 is FQNEAQ (reference sequence). For the CDR3, the DNA is TGTGCCAGCAGCGCGAGGCGAGCGGGGACCTACAATGAGCAGTTCTTC. Its protein product is CASSARRAGTYNEQFF.

The rearrangement joins TRBV19 to TRBJ2-7; D gene uncertain. The CDR3 loop spans 14 amino acids. V lost 8 bases to trimming and J lost 1 base, with 15 bases between them. CDR1 LNHDA and CDR2 SQIVND come from the germline V gene (reference sequence). The CDR3 nucleotides are TGTGCCAGTCAAGATCCCTCTGCATCCTACGAGCAGTACTTC. It encodes CASQDPSASYEQYF. Supplemented by reference TRBV19 and TRBJ2-7, the full variable domain reads DGGITQSPKYLFRKEGQNVTLSCEQNLNHDAMYWYRQDPGQGLRLIYYSQIVNDFQKGDIAEGYSVSREKKESFPLTVTSAQKNPTAFYLCASQDPSASYEQYFGPGTRLTVT.

The rearrangement uses TRBV27 and TRBJ1-1; D gene uncertain. The V gene's germline CDR1 is MNHEY and CDR2 SMNVEV (reference sequence). The CDR3 consists of 15 residues. Deletions cut 6 bases from V and 0 bases from J, with 14 bases between. The CDR3 region is CASSLGLPMNTEAFF. The CDR3 coding sequence is TGTGCCAGCAGCTTAGGACTCCCCATGAACACTGAAGCTTTCTTT.

The chain carries TRBV5-1 and TRBJ2-2; D gene ambiguous. The V gene's germline CDR1 is SGHRS and CDR2 YFSETQ. Between the trimmed V and J ends, which lost 0 bases and 7 bases, there was a span of 7 bases. This CDR3 has 13 residues. Here the CDR3 DNA reads TGCGCCAGCAGCTTGGTCCTTCTCGGGGAGCTGTTTTTT. It encodes CASSLVLLGELFF.

This clone occurred once. This chain uses TRBV19 with TRBJ2-5; possibly TRBD2 for D (5 bases). This CDR3 comprises 13 residues. Germline V gene sequence: CDR1 LNHDA, CDR2 SQIVND (reference sequence). Trimming cost V 5 bases and J 2 bases, with 9 bases left between them. Here the CDR3 reads CASSVRVQETQYF. The DNA for the CDR3 is TGTGCCAGTAGTGTGCGGGTTCAAGAGACCCAGTACTTC.